These 11 T cell receptor beta chains were sequenced from one sample in a study of cytomegalovirus exposure and HLA in healthy donors. The table came from immunoSEQ multiplex PCR; TCRdb's copy has only in-frame clones and leaves some out. The repertoire holds 110,000 to 150,000 clones, with 94% as singletons. The sequencing input was PBMCs. The source is a man younger than 35 in good health and CMV-seropositive.

This clone is a singleton in its sample. V is TRBV5-1 and J is TRBJ2-3; 11 bases line up with TRBD2. V was pared by 0 bases and J by 4 bases, with 10 bases of the junction left unmatched. CDR3 size: 18 residues. Germline V gene data show CDR1 as SGHRS and CDR2 as YFSETQ. The CDR3 DNA follows: TGCGCCAGCAGCTTGGGTCCCTTACTAGCGGGAGCTGCAGATACGCAGTATTTT. Amino acids: CASSLGPLLAGAADTQYF.

The chain carries TRBV12-5 and TRBJ2-1; 8 bases map to TRBD1. The J segment lost 4 bases and the V segment lost 4 bases, leaving 3 bases of the junction unmatched. CDR1 is LGHNT, CDR2 FRNRAP, per germline. This CDR3 has 14 residues. CDR3 residues: CASGSGGMYNEQFF. The CDR3 region has the DNA TGTGCTAGTGGTTCAGGGGGCATGTACAATGAGCAGTTCTTC.

The V and J genes are TRBV4-2 and TRBJ2-3; D unclear. Trimming cost V 2 bases and J 5 bases, with 11 bases left between them. This CDR3 spans 14 amino acids. Germline lookup yields CDR1 LGHNA and CDR2 YNFKEQ. The CDR3 coding sequence is TGTGCCAGCAGCCAATTTACAGTCCTAGATACGCAGTATTTT. Residues: CASSQFTVLDTQYF.

V and J are TRBV11-2 and TRBJ2-1, with 10 positions matching TRBD2. CDR1 is SGHAT and CDR2 is FQNNGV in the germline V gene. V lost 1 base, J lost 3 bases, and 6 bases stayed unmatched. The CDR3 runs to 17 residues. The DNA for the CDR3 is TGTGCCAGCAGCTTAGGGACTAGCGGTATCATCTACAATGAGCAGTTCTTC. This sequence encodes CASSLGTSGIIYNEQFF.

This chain joins TRBV27 and TRBJ2-1; 13 bases align to TRBD2. Germline CDR1 reads MNHEY; CDR2 reads SMNVEV (reference sequence). Losses at the gene ends were 11 bases for V and 8 bases for J; bases not matched to a gene: 9. The CDR3 is 14 amino acids. The CDR3 coding sequence is TGTGCCGGACGACGGACTAGCGGGAGAGATGAGCAGTTCTTC. Its translation: CAGRRTSGRDEQFF.

This chain connects TRBV6-1 to TRBJ2-7, with D hard to call. This CDR3 contains 10 residues. Germline loops: CDR1 MNHNS, CDR2 SASEGT. Trimming removed 10 bases from V and 7 bases from J, with 11 bases in between. This CDR3 is CATSVLEQYF. DNA of the CDR3: TGTGCCACCTCCGTTTTAGAGCAGTACTTC.

The chain combines TRBV5-4 with TRBJ2-2; possible D gene TRBD1, 5 bases. The ends were cut back, 2 bases at V and 3 bases at J, with 8 bases in the middle. CDR1 is SGHNT, CDR2 YYREEE, per germline (reference sequence). The CDR3 covers 14 residues. The CDR3 spells CASSLGVDTGELFF. For the CDR3, the DNA is TGTGCCAGCAGCTTAGGGGTTGACACCGGGGAGCTGTTTTTT.

Worth noting for this clone: The junction does not match germline at one end; this may be a read error. This sequence joins TRBV2 and TRBJ2-5, with D possibly TRBD1 on 6 matching bases. Germline V lookup: CDR1 SNHLY, CDR2 FYNNEI. This CDR3 comprises 14 residues. The CDR3 DNA reads TGTGCCACCAGTCGGACAGTTAACCAAGAGACCCAGTACTTC. Residues: CATSRTVNQETQYF.

The rearrangement links TRBV28 to TRBJ2-7; 8 bases align to TRBD1. The junction had 10 bases not matched to a gene; V was cut back by 5 bases and J by 1 base. CDR1 and CDR2 (germline): MDHEN, SYDVKM. This CDR3 is built from 16 residues. The CDR3 coding sequence is TGTGCCAGCAGTCCACGGACAGGGAACCCTTCCTACGAGCAGTACTTC. The encoded protein is CASSPRTGNPSYEQYF.

The rearrangement joins TRBV5-4 to TRBJ2-6; 7 nucleotides agree with TRBD1. There are 19 residues in the CDR3. The trim removed 2 bases at V and 1 base at J, leaving 12 bases unmatched. Germline CDR1 reads SGHNT; CDR2 reads YYREEE (reference sequence). The CDR3 DNA reads as TGTGCCAGCAGCTTACTCCGAGGGGGCCTCCTATCTGGGGCCAACGTCCTGACTTTC. Its translation: CASSLLRGGLLSGANVLTF.

As concerns this clone: Mismatch with germline at one junction end may stem from a read error. V usage is TRBV7-7 and J usage is TRBJ2-7, with D maybe TRBD2 (6 bases). The DNA matches TRBJ2-5 better at its end, which makes the J call doubtful. This CDR3 spans 13 amino acids. Germline assignment: CDR1 SSHAT and CDR2 FNYEAQ (reference sequence). The CDR3 DNA reads TGTGCTAGCAGCCGGGGACTGCAAGAGACCCAGTACTTC. It translates to CASSRGLQETQYF.